Included here is one T cell receptor beta chain sequence, with context. Its antigen is not identified. This entry comes from a study of cytomegalovirus exposure and HLA in healthy donors. The donors (healthy individuals) were bone marrow donors. The PCR had 60 Vbeta and 13 Jbeta primers. Repertoires were generated with immunoSEQ multiplex PCR, while TCRdb's copy carries only in-frame clones and drops some. This table has 150,000 to 200,000 clones, about 85% appearing once. Notes on the study in general: Prior analysis indicated that the majority of TCR beta V segments exhibited productivity approximately 90% or approximately 30% of the time. What TCR beta sequences reportedly achieved was accurate prediction of HLA-A and HLA-B alleles in most subjects. Donors belonging to an Asian-associated ancestry cluster reportedly showed fewer N-insertions in productive TCRs than the roughly 670-donor mean, according to what a later analysis found.

Material: PBMCs. This TCR derives from a girl aged 5-17 years in good health and CMV-seropositive.

CDR3 sequence reads: CASSSIEANQPQHF. CDR3 in DNA: TGTGCCAGCAGTTCCATCGAAGCCAATCAGCCCCAGCATTTT. The chain uses TRBV25-1 and TRBJ1-5; D call uncertain. Trimming stripped 5 bases from V and 3 bases from J, with 11 bases between. CDR1 and CDR2 from the germline V gene are MGHDK and SYGVNS. The CDR3 runs to 14 residues.